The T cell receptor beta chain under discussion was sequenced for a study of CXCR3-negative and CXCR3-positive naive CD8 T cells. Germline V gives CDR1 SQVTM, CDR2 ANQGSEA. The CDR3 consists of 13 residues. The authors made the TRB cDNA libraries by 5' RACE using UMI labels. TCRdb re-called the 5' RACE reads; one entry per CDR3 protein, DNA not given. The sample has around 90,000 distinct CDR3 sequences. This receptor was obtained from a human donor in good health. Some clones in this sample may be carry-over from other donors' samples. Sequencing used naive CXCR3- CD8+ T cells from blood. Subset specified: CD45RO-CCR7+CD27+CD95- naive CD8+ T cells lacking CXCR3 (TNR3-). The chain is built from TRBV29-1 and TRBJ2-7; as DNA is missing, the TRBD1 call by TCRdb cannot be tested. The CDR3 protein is CSVTGQGAYEQYF.